The 5 T cell receptor beta chains listed next were all sequenced from one sample in a study of regulatory T cells in long-lasting Graves disease. CDR3-region Arm-PCR and iRepertoire HTBI primers produced the TCR beta libraries. TCRdb itself ran the multiplex PCR reads through MiXCR, one entry per CDR3 protein. This sample has 400,000 to 450,000 distinct CDR3 sequences, with about 15% found just once. The time point is: newly diagnosed GD, antithyroid drugs for less than 3 months. Extracted PBMC RNA gave rise to the TCR library. This sample also appeared in a second study, on T cells in Graves' hyperthyroidism and ophthalmopathy.

The sequencing here drew on peripheral blood mononuclear cells (PBMCs), taken at new diagnosis, from a patient treated with antithyroid drugs. These receptors were collected from a woman in her 30s with Graves disease.

The chain carries TRBV15 and TRBJ1-1; D not certain. Germline loops: CDR1 LNHNV, CDR2 YYDKDF (reference sequence). V lost 3 bases, J lost 5 bases, and 7 bases lay in between. This CDR3 comprises 12 residues. The chain's CDR3 is CATSRETTEAFF. The CDR3 DNA follows: TGTGCCACCAGCAGGGAGACAACTGAAGCTTTCTTT. Full variable domain (rest looked up from reference TRBV15 and TRBJ1-1): DAMVIQNPRYQVTQFGKPVTLSCSQTLNHNVMYWYQQKSSQAPKLLFHYYDKDFNNEADTPDNFQSRRPNTSFCFLDIRSPGLGDTAMYLCATSRETTEAFFGQGTRLTVV.

At least ten counts were recorded for this clonotype. The gene calls are TRBV15 and TRBJ2-3, with D perhaps matching TRBD1 or TRBD2 (6 bases each). Per the germline V gene, CDR1 is LNHNV and CDR2 is YYDKDF (reference sequence). Trimming removed 2 bases from V and 2 bases from J, with 11 bases in between. The CDR3 has 15 residues. The CDR3 loop reads CATSRYGGYTDTQYF. CDR3 in DNA: TGTGCCACCAGCAGATACGGGGGCTACACAGATACGCAGTATTTT.

This clonotype has at least ten counts. This sequence joins TRBV20-1 and TRBJ2-3; D gene ambiguous. V dropped 6 bases and J dropped 5 bases, with 9 bases sitting between them. Germline CDR1 and CDR2: DFQATT and SNEGSKA (reference sequence). This CDR3 spans 11 amino acids. CDR3 nucleotides: TGCAGTGCCCCAGCTGGAGATACGCAGTATTTT. Amino acid sequence: CSAPAGDTQYF.

The V call is TRBV25-1, the J call TRBJ2-7, with 10 bases matching TRBD1. Trimming at V came to 3 bases and at J to 0 bases, leaving 5 bases not matched to a gene. CDR1 and CDR2 (germline): MGHDK, SYGVNS. This CDR3 spans 16 amino acids. As DNA, the CDR3 is TGTGCCAGCAGTGAGGGAGGGACAGGGGCCTCCTACGAGCAGTACTTC. Translating gives CASSEGGTGASYEQYF.

This clonotype was seen a handful of times. The V gene is TRBV18, the J gene TRBJ2-3, with D possibly matching TRBD2 (5 bases). The germline CDR1 and CDR2 sequences are KGHSH and LQKENI. CDR3 length: 15 residues. Trimming removed 2 bases at V and 1 base at J, with 10 bases between. As DNA, the CDR3 is TGTGCCAGCTCACCAACGGGTAGCGGCACAGATACGCAGTATTTT. Its protein product is CASSPTGSGTDTQYF.